Reported below is one T cell receptor beta chain. Source study methods: Estimation of nucleated cell counts relied on the amplification of reference gene primers. Profiling relied on immunoSEQ multiplex PCR, and the TCRdb table lists in-frame clones only, not all of them. The DNA gave D and trimming, while V, J and clone size come from that table. The table shows a few hundred thousand clones, with approximately 86% occurring only once. V dropped 6 bases and J dropped 7; count of bases not matched to a gene: 6. The germline V gene has CDR1 MNHEY and CDR2 SVGAGI. The length of the CDR3 is 14 residues. This specimen belongs to a study of blood T cell repertoires in COVID-19. In the study overall: Donors in the United States, Italy and Spain gave samples during acute or convalescent COVID-19. In each case, the material was cDNA or gDNA derived from T cells, B-cell-depleted T cells, or PBMCs.

The sequencing input was peripheral blood. The TCR was taken from an older man with acute or convalescent COVID-19. This chain connects TRBV6-5 to TRBJ2-2, with 9 bases matching TRBD1. Here the CDR3 DNA reads TGTGCCAGCAGCCTACAGGGGGCGGGCGGGGAGCTGTTTTTT. Its protein is CASSLQGAGGELFF.